The T cell receptor (beta chain) described here comes from a study of T-cell reconstitution after alpha-beta-depleted transplantation in children. This clonotype has only a few counts. V trimming: 0 bases; J trimming: 4 bases; junction bases outside the gene matches: 7. Germline CDR1 and CDR2: SGHRS and YFSETQ. This CDR3 has 16 residues. For TCRbeta, the library was prepared with unique molecular identifiers. TCRdb redid the calling of the PCR reads with MiXCR, one entry per CDR3 protein. This sample carries hundreds of thousands of distinct CDR3 sequences, under 9.5% of them seen once, and the ten largest clones take about 6%.

The sequenced sample was PBMCs from the stem cell graft donor, obtained from the stem cell graft. The chain joins TRBV5-1 to TRBJ1-1; the match to TRBD1 covers 9 bases. The clonotype was recovered from a human donor who donated a stem cell graft to a child with acute lymphoblastic leukemia. Here the CDR3 DNA reads TGCGCCAGCAGCTTGGACACAGGGGGCGTTGGCACTGAAGCTTTCTTT. Its protein product is CASSLDTGGVGTEAFF.